This T cell receptor beta chain was observed in a study of response to subunit inactivated influenza vaccine. MiXCR, applied by TCRdb to the RT-PCR reads, yields one record per CDR3 protein. Among around 600,000 distinct CDR3 sequences, 11% were seen once, and the ten largest hold approximately 11%. CDR3 length equals 15 residues. CDR1 and CDR2 (germline): MNHEY, SVGEGT. V was pared by 6 bases and J by 7 bases, with 7 bases of the junction left unmatched. This clonotype was observed a handful of times. These same records also appear under a second study, on T cells expressing NK-cell markers. That source adds: UMIs accompanied the 5'RACE template switching by which TCR beta cDNA was made. The authors sequenced eight donors, of whom seven were HCMV-seropositive and one was seronegative.

The chain recombines TRBV6-2 or TRBV6-3 with TRBJ2-1, with 12 bases aligning to TRBD2. This specimen was PBMCs from blood, taken on the day of vaccination. This TCR came from a middle-aged man who received an inactivated influenza vaccine. CDR3 sequence: CASRPPGLAGNEQFF. In DNA, the CDR3 is TGTGCCAGCAGGCCTCCGGGACTAGCGGGTAATGAGCAGTTCTTC.